This T cell receptor beta chain was captured by sequencing in a study of blood T cell repertoires in COVID-19. About the research overall: The cDNA or gDNA used as material had been derived from T cells, B-cell-depleted T cells, or PBMCs.

Authors' processing steps: How many nucleated cells were present was estimated from reference gene primer amplification. Sequencing used immunoSEQ multiplex PCR; TCRdb keeps in-frame clones, though not all of them. That table gives V, J and clone size, and the DNA gave D and trimming. This repertoire shows approximately 320,000 clones, approximately 85% found once; its top ten account for more than 6%. The CDR3 contains 13 residues. Per germline, CDR1 LGHDT and CDR2 YNNKEL (reference sequence). V dropped 6 bases and J dropped 13; count of bases not matched to a gene: 12. The sample consisted of peripheral blood. This clonotype was sampled from a human donor in a cohort sampled during active COVID-19. V is TRBV3-1 (or the pseudogene TRBV3-2) and J is TRBJ1-1; the match to TRBD1 covers 9 bases. The CDR3 region is CASRLTGTGFVFF. The CDR3 nucleotides are TGTGCCAGCAGGCTTACTGGGACAGGGTTTGTTTTCTTT.